The 5 T cell receptor beta chains below were found in one sample sequenced in a study of cytomegalovirus exposure and HLA in healthy donors. Amplification used 60 Vbeta primers and 13 Jbeta primers. The protocol was immunoSEQ multiplex PCR, while the TCRdb copy is restricted to in-frame clones and leaves out a portion. The table lists about 190,000 clones, 65% to 80% of them singletons. Sequencing was carried out using PBMCs. These receptors were collected from a man aged 25 to 40 in good health and CMV-seropositive.

The chain is built from TRBV7-6 and TRBJ2-7, with TRBD2 matching 13 bases. The germline CDR1 and CDR2 sequences are SGHVS and FNYEAQ. This CDR3 is 14 amino acids long. The junction had 2 bases not matched to a gene; V was cut back by 6 bases and J by 3 bases. The CDR3 nucleotides read TGTGCCAGCAGTCGGACTAGCGGGAGCTACGAGCAGTACTTC. Translating gives CASSRTSGSYEQYF.

The chain has TRBV4-2 and TRBJ2-7; possible D gene TRBD2, 5 bases. Germline assignment: CDR1 LGHNA and CDR2 YNFKEQ. The CDR3 runs 15 residues. The ends were cut back, 6 bases at V and 0 bases at J, with 15 bases in the middle. The CDR3: CASSKGAVSSYEQYF. CDR3 nucleotides: TGTGCCAGCAGTAAGGGAGCAGTGAGCTCCTACGAGCAGTACTTC.

This chain joins TRBV11-3 and TRBJ2-7; D not certain. Germline V gene lookup returns CDR1 SGHNT and CDR2 YENEEA. The CDR3 has 14 residues. Trimming shortened V by 1 base and J by 0 bases, and 7 bases separated the two germline ends. The CDR3 DNA reads TGTGCCAGCAGCTTAGGGGCCAGCTCCTACGAGCAGTACTTC. Its translation: CASSLGASSYEQYF. The entire variable domain, with the rest obtained from reference TRBV11-3 and TRBJ2-7, is as follows: EAGVVQSPRYKIIEKKQPVAFWCNPISGHNTLYWYLQNLGQGPELLIRYENEEAVDDSQLPKDRFSAERLKGVDSTLKIQPAELGDSAVYLCASSLGASSYEQYFGPGTRLTVT.

This chain connects TRBV5-4 to TRBJ2-1, with D perhaps matching TRBD1 (6 bases). Looked up from germline, CDR1 is SGHNT and CDR2 is YYREEE (reference sequence). V dropped 4 bases and J dropped 0 bases, with 17 bases sitting between them. This CDR3 is built from 17 residues. The CDR3 bases are TGTGCCAGCAGCACGCCACAGGGCCAGAGCTCCTACAATGAGCAGTTCTTC. Its protein product is CASSTPQGQSSYNEQFF. Using reference TRBV5-4 and TRBJ2-1 for the parts outside the CDR3, the full variable domain is ETGVTQSPTHLIKTRGQQVTLRCSSQSGHNTVSWYQQALGQGPQFIFQYYREEENGRGNFPPRFSGLQFPNYSSELNVNALELDDSALYLCASSTPQGQSSYNEQFFGPGTRLTVL.

This chain connects TRBV5-1 to TRBJ1-2; 10 nucleotides align to TRBD1. Germline CDR1 is SGHRS and CDR2 is YFSETQ. Trimming removed 4 bases from V and 8 bases from J; junction bases left unmatched: 11. The CDR3 consists of 15 residues. The CDR3 spells CASSPGQGIMRGYTF. CDR3 DNA: TGCGCCAGCAGCCCGGGACAGGGGATAATGAGGGGCTACACCTTC. The entire variable domain, with the rest obtained from reference TRBV5-1 and TRBJ1-2, is as follows: KAGVTQTPRYLIKTRGQQVTLSCSPISGHRSVSWYQQTPGQGLQFLFEYFSETQRNKGNFPGRFSGRQFSNSRSEMNVSTLELGDSALYLCASSPGQGIMRGYTFGSGTRLTVV.